This TCR beta chain was recovered during a study of OX40 agonist ivuxolimab in advanced cancers. At the level of the study: Ivuxolimab, which patients received intravenously every 2 weeks, was dosed at 0.01 to 10 mg/kg. Earlier anti-PD-1, anti-PD-L1 or anti-CTLA-4 therapy was permitted; over 35% had received some. Three patients responded partially, comprising one with hepatocellular carcinoma and two with cutaneous melanoma. Study-wide results and limits: There was clonal expansion of CD4+ and CD8+ blood T cells by week 6 at 0.1 to 3.0 mg/kg.

Method: immunoSEQ multiplex PCR; TCRdb's copy keeps in-frame clones and lacks some. The sample records just under 60,000 clones, approximately 90% being singletons. With respect to this clone: Its specificity is unknown.

Trimming pared 1 base from V and 2 bases from J, leaving 12 bases between. Germline CDR1 LGHNA, CDR2 YSLEER. The CDR3 has 15 residues. The sequenced sample was CD4+ or CD8+ T cells sorted from blood, obtained in a trial of the OX40 agonist ivuxolimab. V is TRBV4-3 and J is TRBJ2-7; D perhaps matches TRBD1 (5 bases). This clonotype was sampled from an adult with an advanced solid tumor such as melanoma, head and neck, liver or kidney cancer. This CDR3 reads CASSQVTGPTYEQYF. The CDR3 DNA is TGCGCCAGCAGCCAAGTAACAGGACCTACCTACGAGCAGTACTTC.